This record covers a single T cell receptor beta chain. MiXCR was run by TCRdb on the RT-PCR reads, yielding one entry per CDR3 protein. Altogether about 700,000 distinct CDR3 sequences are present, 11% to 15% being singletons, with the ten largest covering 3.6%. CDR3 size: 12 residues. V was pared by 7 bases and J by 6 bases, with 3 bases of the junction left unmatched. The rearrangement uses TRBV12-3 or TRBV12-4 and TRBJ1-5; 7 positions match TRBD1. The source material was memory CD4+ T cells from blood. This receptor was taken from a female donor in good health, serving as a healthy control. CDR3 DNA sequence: TGTGCCAGCACTAAGGGGGCTCAGCCCCAGCATTTT. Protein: CASTKGAQPQHF.